This T cell receptor (beta chain) was recorded in a study of T cell repertoires in cytomegalovirus infection. General study points: HLA-C-restricted TCR beta clonotypes specific for CMV led the ex vivo response.

The CDR3 has 15 amino acids. Germline CDR1 reads SEHNR; CDR2 reads FQNEAQ (reference sequence). V was trimmed by 6 bases and J by 0 bases, leaving 14 bases between them. Each CDR3 protein is one row after TCRdb ran MiXCR on the reads. This table holds under 150,000 distinct CDR3 sequences, 7.5% to 9% found once. This clonotype appeared many times. The antigen is undetermined. This clonotype originated in a human donor in good health (CMV status not recorded). Some clones in this sample may be carry-over from other donors' samples. The rearrangement joins TRBV7-9 to TRBJ1-1; the D is unclear. Sequencing input: PBMCs. CDR3 amino acids: CASRWTAGLNTEAFF. The DNA for the CDR3 is TGTGCCAGCAGGTGGACGGCAGGATTGAACACTGAAGCTTTCTTT.